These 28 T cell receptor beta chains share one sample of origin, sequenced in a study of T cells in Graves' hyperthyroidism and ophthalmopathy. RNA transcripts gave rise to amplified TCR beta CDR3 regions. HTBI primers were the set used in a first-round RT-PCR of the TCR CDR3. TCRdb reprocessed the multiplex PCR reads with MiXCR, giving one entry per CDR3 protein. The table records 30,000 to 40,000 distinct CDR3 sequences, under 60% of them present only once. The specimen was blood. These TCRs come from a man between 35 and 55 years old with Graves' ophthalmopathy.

CDR3 loop: CASSDNTQFF. The CDR3 nucleotides read TGTGCCAGCAGCGATAATACGCAGTTCTTC. The J gene is TRBJ2-1, the V gene TRBV7-6; D not certain. CDR1 SGHVS and CDR2 FNYEAQ come from the germline V gene. The V end lost 5 bases, the J end lost 12 bases, and 8 bases lay between the germline ends. The CDR3 sequence is 10 residues long.

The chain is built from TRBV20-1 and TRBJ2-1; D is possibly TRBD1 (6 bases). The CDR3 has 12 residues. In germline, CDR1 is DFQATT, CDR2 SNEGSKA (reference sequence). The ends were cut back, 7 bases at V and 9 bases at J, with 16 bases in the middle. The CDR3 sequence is CSVRGRMGEQFF. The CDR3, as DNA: TGCAGTGTCAGGGGAAGGATGGGTGAGCAGTTCTTC.

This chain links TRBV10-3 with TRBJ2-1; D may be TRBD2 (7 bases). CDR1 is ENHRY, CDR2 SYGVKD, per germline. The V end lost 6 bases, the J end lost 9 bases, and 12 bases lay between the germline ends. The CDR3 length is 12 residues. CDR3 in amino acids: CAIRGGRSEQFF. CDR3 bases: TGTGCCATCAGGGGGGGGCGGAGTGAGCAGTTCTTC.

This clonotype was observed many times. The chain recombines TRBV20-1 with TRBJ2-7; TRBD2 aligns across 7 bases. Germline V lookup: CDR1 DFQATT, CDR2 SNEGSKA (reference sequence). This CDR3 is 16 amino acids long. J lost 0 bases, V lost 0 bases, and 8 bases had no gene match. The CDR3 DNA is TGCAGTGCTAGAGACCCGGGGGGATGGGGCTCCTACGAGCAGTACTTC. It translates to CSARDPGGWGSYEQYF.

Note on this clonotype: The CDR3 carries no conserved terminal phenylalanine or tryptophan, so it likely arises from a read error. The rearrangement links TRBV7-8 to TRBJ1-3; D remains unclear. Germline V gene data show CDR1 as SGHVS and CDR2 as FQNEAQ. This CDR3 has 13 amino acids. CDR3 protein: CVITTGSGNTIYL. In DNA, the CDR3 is TGTGTCATCACAACGGGCTCTGGAAACACTATATATTTA.

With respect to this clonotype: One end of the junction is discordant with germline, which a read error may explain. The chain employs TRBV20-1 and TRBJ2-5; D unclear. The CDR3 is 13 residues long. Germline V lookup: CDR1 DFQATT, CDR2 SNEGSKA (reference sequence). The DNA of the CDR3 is TGCGGTGCTAGAGATGCATCAGGTCAGCCCCAGTACTTC. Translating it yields CGARDASGQPQYF.

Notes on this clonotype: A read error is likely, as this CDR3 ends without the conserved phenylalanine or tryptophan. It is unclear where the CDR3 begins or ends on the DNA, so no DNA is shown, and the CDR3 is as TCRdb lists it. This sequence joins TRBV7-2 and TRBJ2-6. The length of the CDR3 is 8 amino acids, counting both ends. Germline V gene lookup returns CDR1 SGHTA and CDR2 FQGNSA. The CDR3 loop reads CASSSNPS.

Here the CDR3 reads CASSYLGQGNTEAFF. The DNA for the CDR3 is TGTGCCAGCAGTTACTTGGGACAGGGGAACACTGAAGCTTTCTTT. The chain couples TRBV6-6 to TRBJ1-1, with TRBD1 identical over 9 bases. CDR3 size: 15 residues. V lost 1 base to trimming and J lost 1 base; unmatched junction nucleotides: 1. Germline CDR1 reads MNHNY; CDR2 reads SVGAGI (reference sequence).

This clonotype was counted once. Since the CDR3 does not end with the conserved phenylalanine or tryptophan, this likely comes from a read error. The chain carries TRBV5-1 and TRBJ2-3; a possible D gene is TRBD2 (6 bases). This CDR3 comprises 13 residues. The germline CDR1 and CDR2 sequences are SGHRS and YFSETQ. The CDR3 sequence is CASRDSSTDTQYL. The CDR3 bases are TGCGCTAGCCGGGACTCCTCCACAGATACGCAGTATTTG.

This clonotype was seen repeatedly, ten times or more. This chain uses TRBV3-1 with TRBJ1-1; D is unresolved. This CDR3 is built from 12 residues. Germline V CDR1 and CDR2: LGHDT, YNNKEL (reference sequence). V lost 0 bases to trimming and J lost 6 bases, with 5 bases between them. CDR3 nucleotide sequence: TGTGCCAGCAGCCAAGACGTGTCTGAAGCTTTCTTT. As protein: CASSQDVSEAFF. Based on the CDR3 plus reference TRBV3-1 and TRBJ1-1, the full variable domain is DTAVSQTPKYLVTQMGNDKSIKCEQNLGHDTMYWYKQDSKKFLKIMFSYNNKELIINETVPNRFSPKSPDKAHLNLHINSLELGDSAVYFCASSQDVSEAFFGQGTRLTVV.

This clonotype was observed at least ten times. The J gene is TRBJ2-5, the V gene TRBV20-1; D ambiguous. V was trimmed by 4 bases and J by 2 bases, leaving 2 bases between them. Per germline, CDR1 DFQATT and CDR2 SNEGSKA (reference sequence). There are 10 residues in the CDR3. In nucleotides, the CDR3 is TGCAGTGCTACTCAAGAGACCCAGTACTTC. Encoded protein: CSATQETQYF.

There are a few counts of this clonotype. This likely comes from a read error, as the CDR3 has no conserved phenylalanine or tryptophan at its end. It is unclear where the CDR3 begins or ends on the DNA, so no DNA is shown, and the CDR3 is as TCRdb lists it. CDR3 residues: CASSLGAG. This chain connects TRBV7-2 to TRBJ2-1. Termini included, the CDR3 measures 8 amino acids. Germline V gene lookup returns CDR1 SGHTA and CDR2 FQGNSA.

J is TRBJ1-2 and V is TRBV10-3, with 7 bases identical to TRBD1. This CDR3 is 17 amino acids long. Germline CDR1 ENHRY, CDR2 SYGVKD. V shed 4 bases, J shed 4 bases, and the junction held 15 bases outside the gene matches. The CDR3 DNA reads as TGTGCCATCAGTGGAGTGGCTCGGACAGGTCCTTTCTATGGCTACACCTTC. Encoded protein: CAISGVARTGPFYGYTF.

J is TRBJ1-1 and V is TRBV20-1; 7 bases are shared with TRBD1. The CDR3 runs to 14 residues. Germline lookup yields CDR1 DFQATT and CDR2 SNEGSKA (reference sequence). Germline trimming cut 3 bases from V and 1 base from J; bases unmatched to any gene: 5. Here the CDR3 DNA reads TGCAGTGCTAGTGTGAACAGGGGGAACACTGAAGCTTTCTTT. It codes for CSASVNRGNTEAFF.

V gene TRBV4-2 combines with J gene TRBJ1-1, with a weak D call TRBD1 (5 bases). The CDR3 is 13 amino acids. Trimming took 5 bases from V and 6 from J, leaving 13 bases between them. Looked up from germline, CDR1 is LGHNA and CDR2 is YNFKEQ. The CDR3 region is CASSNDGTSEAFF. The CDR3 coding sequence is TGTGCCAGCAGCAACGACGGGACCTCTGAAGCTTTCTTT.

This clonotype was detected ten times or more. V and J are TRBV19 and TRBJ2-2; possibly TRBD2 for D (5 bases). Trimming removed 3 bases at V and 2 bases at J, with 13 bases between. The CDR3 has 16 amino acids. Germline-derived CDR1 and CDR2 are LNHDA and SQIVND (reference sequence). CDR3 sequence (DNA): TGTGCCAGTAGTATCGAGGCGGGTCCCAACACCGGGGAGCTGTTTTTT. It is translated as CASSIEAGPNTGELFF.

As DNA, the CDR3 is TGTGCCAGCAGTGAGGACATCGGGGGCAATCAGCCCCAGCATTTT. Protein product: CASSEDIGGNQPQHF. The V and J genes are TRBV7-2 and TRBJ1-5; a possible D gene is TRBD1 (5 bases). The CDR3 runs to 15 residues. Per germline, CDR1 SGHTA and CDR2 FQGNSA. Trimming left V 6 bases short and J 2 bases short, with 14 bases between. Full variable domain (missing parts from reference TRBV7-2 and TRBJ1-5): GAGVSQSPSNKVTEKGKDVELRCDPISGHTALYWYRQSLGQGLEFLIYFQGNSAPDKSGLPSDRFSAERTGGSVSTLTIQRTQQEDSAVYLCASSEDIGGNQPQHFGDGTRLSIL.

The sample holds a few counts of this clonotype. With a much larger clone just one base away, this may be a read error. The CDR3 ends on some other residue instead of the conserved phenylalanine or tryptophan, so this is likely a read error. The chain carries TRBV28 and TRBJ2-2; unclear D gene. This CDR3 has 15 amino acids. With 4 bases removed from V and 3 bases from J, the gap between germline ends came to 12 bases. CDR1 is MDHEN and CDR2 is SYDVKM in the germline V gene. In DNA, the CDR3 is TGTGCCAGCAGTTCCTGGGTGGCGGACACCGGGGAGCTGTTTTTG. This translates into CASSSWVADTGELFL.

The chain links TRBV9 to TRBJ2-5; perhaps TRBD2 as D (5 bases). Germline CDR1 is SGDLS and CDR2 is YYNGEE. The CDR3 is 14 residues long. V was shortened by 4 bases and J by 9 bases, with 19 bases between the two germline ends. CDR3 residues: CASSPGLGNQPQYF. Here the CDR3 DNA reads TGTGCCAGCAGCCCGGGGTTAGGCAATCAGCCCCAGTACTTC.

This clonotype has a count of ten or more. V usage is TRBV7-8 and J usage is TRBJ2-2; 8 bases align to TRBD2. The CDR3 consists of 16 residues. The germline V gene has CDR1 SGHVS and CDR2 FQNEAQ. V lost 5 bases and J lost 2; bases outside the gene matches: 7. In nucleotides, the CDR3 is TGTGCCAGCAGCGCCAGCGGGGGACTAAACACCGGGGAGCTGTTTTTT. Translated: CASSASGGLNTGELFF.

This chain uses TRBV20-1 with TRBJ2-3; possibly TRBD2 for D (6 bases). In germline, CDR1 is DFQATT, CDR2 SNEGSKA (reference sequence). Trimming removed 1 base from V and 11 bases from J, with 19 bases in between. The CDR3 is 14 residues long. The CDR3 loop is CSARGTTLYDEQYF. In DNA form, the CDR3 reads TGCAGTGCTAGAGGGACTACACTTTACGATGAGCAGTATTTT.

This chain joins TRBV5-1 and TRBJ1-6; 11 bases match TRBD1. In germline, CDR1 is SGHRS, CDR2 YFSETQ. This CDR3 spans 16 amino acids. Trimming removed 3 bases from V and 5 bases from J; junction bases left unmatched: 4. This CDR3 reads CASSSGTGGDNSPLHF. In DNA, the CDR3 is TGCGCCAGCAGCTCCGGGACAGGGGGGGATAATTCACCCCTCCACTTT.

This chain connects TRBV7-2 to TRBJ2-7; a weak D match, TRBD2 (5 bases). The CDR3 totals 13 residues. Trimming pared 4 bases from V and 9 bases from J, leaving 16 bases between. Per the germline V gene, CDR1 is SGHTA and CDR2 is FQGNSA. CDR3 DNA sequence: TGTGCCAGCAGCTCCATTTTCAACCGGGGGCAGTACTTC. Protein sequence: CASSSIFNRGQYF.

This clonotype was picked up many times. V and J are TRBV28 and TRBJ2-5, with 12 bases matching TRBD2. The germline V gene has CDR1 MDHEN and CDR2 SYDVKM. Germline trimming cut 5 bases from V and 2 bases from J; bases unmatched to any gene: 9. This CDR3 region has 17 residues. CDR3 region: CASSRGLAGSGQETQYF. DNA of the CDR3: TGTGCCAGCAGTCGAGGACTAGCGGGGTCGGGGCAAGAGACCCAGTACTTC.

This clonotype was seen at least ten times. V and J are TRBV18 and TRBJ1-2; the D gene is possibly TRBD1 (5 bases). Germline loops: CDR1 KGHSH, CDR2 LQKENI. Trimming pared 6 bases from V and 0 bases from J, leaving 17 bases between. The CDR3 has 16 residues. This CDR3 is CASSSPSGHSNYGYTF. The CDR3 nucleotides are TGTGCCAGCTCGTCACCATCCGGACATTCTAACTATGGCTACACCTTC.

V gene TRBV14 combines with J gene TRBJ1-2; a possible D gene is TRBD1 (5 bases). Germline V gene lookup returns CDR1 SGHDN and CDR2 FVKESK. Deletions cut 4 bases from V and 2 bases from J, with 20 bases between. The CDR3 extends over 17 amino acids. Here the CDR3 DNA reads TGTGCCAGCAGCCCATGGGGGTGGGTAGGAGAAAACTATGGCTACACCTTC. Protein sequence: CASSPWGWVGENYGYTF.

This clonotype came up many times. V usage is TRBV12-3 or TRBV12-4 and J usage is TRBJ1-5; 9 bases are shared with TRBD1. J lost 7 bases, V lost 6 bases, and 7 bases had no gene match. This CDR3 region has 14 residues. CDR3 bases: TGTGCCAGCAGGAGGACAGGGGAATACCAGCCCCAGCATTTT. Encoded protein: CASRRTGEYQPQHF.

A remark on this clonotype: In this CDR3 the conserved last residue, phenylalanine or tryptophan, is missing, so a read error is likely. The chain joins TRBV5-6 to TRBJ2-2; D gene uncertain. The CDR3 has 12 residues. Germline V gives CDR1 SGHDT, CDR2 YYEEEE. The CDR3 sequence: CAGSFGTGELFS. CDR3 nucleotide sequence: TGTGCCGGCAGCTTCGGCACCGGGGAGCTGTTTTCT.